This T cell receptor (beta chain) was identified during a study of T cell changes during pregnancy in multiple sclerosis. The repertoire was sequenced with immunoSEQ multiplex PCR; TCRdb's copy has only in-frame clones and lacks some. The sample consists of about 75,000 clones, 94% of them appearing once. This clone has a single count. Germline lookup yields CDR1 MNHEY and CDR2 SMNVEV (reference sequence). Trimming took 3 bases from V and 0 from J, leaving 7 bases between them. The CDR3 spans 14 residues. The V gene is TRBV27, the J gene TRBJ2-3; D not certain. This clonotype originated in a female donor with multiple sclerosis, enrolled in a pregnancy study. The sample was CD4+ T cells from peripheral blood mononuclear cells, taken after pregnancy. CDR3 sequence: CASSLSRSTDTQYF. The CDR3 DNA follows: TGTGCCAGCAGTTTGAGCCGTAGCACAGATACGCAGTATTTT.